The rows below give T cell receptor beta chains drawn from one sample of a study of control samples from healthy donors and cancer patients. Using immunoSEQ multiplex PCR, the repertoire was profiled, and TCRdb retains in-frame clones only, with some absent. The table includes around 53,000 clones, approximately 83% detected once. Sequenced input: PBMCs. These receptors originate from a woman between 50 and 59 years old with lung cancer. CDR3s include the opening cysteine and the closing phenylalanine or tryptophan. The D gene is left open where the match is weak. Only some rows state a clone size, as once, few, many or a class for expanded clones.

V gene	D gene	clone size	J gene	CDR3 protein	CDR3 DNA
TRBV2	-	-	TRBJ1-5	CAGSGDSNQPQHF	TGTGCCGGATCCGGGGATAGCAATCAGCCCCAGCATTTT
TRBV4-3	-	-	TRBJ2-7	CASSQAKAIDYEQYF	TGCGCCAGCAGCCAAGCCAAGGCCATAGACTACGAGCAGTACTTC
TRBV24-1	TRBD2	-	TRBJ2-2	CATSDWGGAGELFF	TGTGCCACCAGTGATTGGGGGGGAGCCGGGGAGCTGTTTTTT
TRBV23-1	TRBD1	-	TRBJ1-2	CASSRRQGRGYTF	TGCGCCAGCAGTCGACGACAGGGGCGCGGCTACACCTTC
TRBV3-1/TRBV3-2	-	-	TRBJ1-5	CASSQATKSNQPQHF	TGTGCCAGCAGCCAAGCGACAAAGAGCAATCAGCCCCAGCATTTT
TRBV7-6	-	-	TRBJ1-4	CASSLGPTNEKLFF	TGTGCCAGCAGCTTAGGGCCAACTAATGAAAAACTGTTTTTT
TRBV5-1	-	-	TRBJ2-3	CASSLDNPGDTQYF	TGCGCCAGCAGCTTGGACAACCCAGGGGATACGCAGTATTTT
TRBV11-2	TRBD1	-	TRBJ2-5	CASSLGGTGGQKTQYF	TGTGCCAGCAGCTTAGGGGGTACAGGGGGGCAAAAGACCCAGTACTTC
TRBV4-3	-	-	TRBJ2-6	CASSLIVTASGANVLTF	TGCGCCAGCAGCCTTATTGTGACAGCTTCTGGGGCCAACGTCCTGACTTTC
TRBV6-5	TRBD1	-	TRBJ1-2	CASSRGSRGYTF	TGTGCCAGCAGCAGGGGGAGTCGAGGCTACACCTTC
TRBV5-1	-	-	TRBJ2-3	CASSLAQGTDTQYF	TGCGCCAGCAGCTTGGCACAGGGCACAGATACGCAGTATTTT
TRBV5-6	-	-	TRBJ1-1	CASSSSRIGGMGNTEAFF	TGTGCCAGCAGCTCCTCCAGGATCGGGGGGATGGGAAACACTGAAGCTTTCTTT
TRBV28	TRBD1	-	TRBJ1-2	CASCGQGLYGYTF	TGTGCCAGCTGTGGACAGGGGTTATACGGCTACACCTTC
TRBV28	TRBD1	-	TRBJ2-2	CASSWTGWAGELFF	TGTGCCAGCAGTTGGACAGGGTGGGCCGGGGAGCTGTTTTTT
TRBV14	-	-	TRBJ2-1	CASSQWDTPSSYNEQFF	TGTGCCAGCAGCCAGTGGGACACCCCGAGCTCCTACAATGAGCAGTTCTTC
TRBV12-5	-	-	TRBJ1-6	CASGLGQGNSPLHF	TGTGCTAGTGGTTTGGGCCAGGGCAATTCACCCCTCCACTTT
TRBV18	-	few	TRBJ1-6	CASSPSLNSPLHF	TGTGCCAGCTCACCATCGCTTAATTCACCCCTCCACTTT
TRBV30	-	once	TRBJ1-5	CAWSPLENQPQHF	TGTGCCTGGAGTCCTTTGGAAAATCAGCCCCAGCATTTT
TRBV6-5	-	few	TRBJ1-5	CASRTGNQPQHF	TGTGCCAGCCGCACGGGCAATCAGCCCCAGCATTTT
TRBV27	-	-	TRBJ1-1	CASTGPAAAHTEAFF	TGTGCCAGCACTGGACCGGCCGCAGCACACACTGAAGCTTTCTTT
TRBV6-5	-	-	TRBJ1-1	CASSFNRLGDTEAFF	TGTGCCAGCAGTTTTAATAGGTTGGGGGACACTGAAGCTTTCTTT
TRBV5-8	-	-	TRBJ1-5	CASSFGPNSNQPQHF	TGTGCCAGCAGCTTCGGGCCGAATAGCAATCAGCCCCAGCATTTT
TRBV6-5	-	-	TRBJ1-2	CASRQGGLSDYGYTF	TGTGCCAGCAGACAGGGAGGACTTAGCGACTATGGCTACACCTTC
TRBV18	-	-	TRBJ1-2	CASSPPARGFGYTF	TGTGCCAGCTCACCACCGGCCAGGGGTTTTGGCTACACCTTC
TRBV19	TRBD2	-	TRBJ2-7	CATKRGGESYEQYF	TGTGCCACAAAACGGGGAGGGGAGTCCTACGAGCAGTACTTC
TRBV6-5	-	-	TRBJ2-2	CASSLQTGITGELFF	TGTGCCAGCAGTCTACAGACAGGTATCACCGGGGAGCTGTTTTTT